The present T cell receptor beta chain was sequenced within a study of blood T cell repertoires in COVID-19. Study information: Specimens from acute and convalescent COVID-19 originated in the United States, Italy and Spain. Sources were T cells, B-cell-depleted T cells, or PBMCs; the material itself was cDNA or gDNA.

Source study methods: Using reference gene primer amplification, nucleated cell counts were estimated. The repertoire was sequenced with immunoSEQ multiplex PCR; TCRdb's copy has only in-frame clones and lacks some. The V and J calls and clone size are taken from that table; D and trimming were inferred from the DNA. The data hold about 130,000 clones, with under 85% observed a single time. The clonotype originates from a woman in her sixties or seventies with acute or convalescent COVID-19. Material for sequencing was peripheral blood.

The CDR3 sequence: CASSSWTGTDTQYF. As DNA, the CDR3 is TGTGCCAGCAGCAGTTGGACAGGCACAGATACGCAGTATTTT. This sequence joins TRBV5-6 and TRBJ2-3; possible D gene TRBD1, 6 bases. The V end lost 4 bases, the J end lost 1 base, and 10 bases lay between the germline ends. The CDR3 is made up of 14 amino acids. CDR1 is SGHDT and CDR2 is YYEEEE in the germline V gene.